The T cell receptor beta chain under discussion was sequenced for a study of T cell responses to AZD1222 COVID-19 vaccine (dated by TCRdb to about 2021). Looking at the study overall: TCR sequencing was performed for 233 trial participants, of whom about 210 were given two doses of AZD1222 and around 25 were given two doses of MenACWY control vaccine. Trial participants were enrolled by age into subgroups of 18-55, 56-69 and 70-plus years, and 148, 28 and 57 TCR-sequenced participants, respectively, were included in these subgroups. Overall study results and their limits: The whole spike protein was spanned by vaccine-associated CD4 TCRs, and dominant responses were seen in regions 160-218 and 743-854. Only five to seven AZD1222 recipients were SARS-CoV-2 seropositive at baseline, limiting conclusions about previously exposed vaccinees. Participants were mostly white British, with more females than males. The authors suggested clonal diversity may have been underestimated. In the small 56-69-year group, the increase in depth fell short of significance, most likely because of low power. Because no day 14 peak-response samples were available, the repertoires could be characterized only after the peak T cell response. Reportedly, close to half of the unique spike-specific TCRs recognized epitopes lying outside the regions that are mutated in the B.1.351 and B.1.1.7 variants. Spike-specific TCR breadth and depth rose significantly after two AZD1222 doses compared with day 0 and with MenACWY recipients.

Trimming costs V 5 bases and J 6 bases, and their ends lie 14 bases apart. The CDR3 runs 14 residues from the cysteine to the phenylalanine. The entry retains the CDR3 DNA only, 42 bases that are in frame from base 1. Per the germline V gene, KGHSH is the CDR1 and LQKENI is the CDR2. The CDR3 regions of human TCRbeta chains were analyzed by immunosequencing. On the authors' methods: Repertoire TCRs were checked for matches against a reference library of SARS-CoV-2-specific TCRs that had been generated using the MIRA antigen-specificity platform. Breadth was defined as the fraction of unique TCRs that were SARS-CoV-2-associated, and depth was defined as the fraction of total T cells that were SARS-CoV-2-associated. Using the MIRA data, each spike-specific TCR was assigned both to the spike region to which the TCR was reactive and to a CD4 or CD8 class. Log10-transformed breadth and depth values were compared by one-way ANOVA with Sidak's multiple comparisons tests. Sourced from immuneACCESS, this table was stored by TCRdb with only in-frame sequences that have V and J called. A share of the clones is absent; for the studies checked, an unresolved V gene accounts for under half, and the remainder has no known explanation. V, J and clone size were drawn from that table, and D and trimming were deduced from the DNA. Counted in this sample were about 140,000 clones; approximately 90% of them appeared once. The leading ten clones occupy approximately 3% of the sample.

The label giving this sample's time point can be read as: about 28 days (+/-7) after the second vaccine dose. AZD1222 recipients whose second dose came at about 4 weeks and those whose second dose came at about 12 weeks were combined into one group, since spike-specific TCR depth and breadth did not differ between the two schedules. Samples from vaccinated people were obtained from the UK trials COV001 and COV002, which included a single-blind randomized controlled phase 2/3 trial of AZD1222 (ChAdOx1 nCoV-19) in healthy adults. Trial participant PBMC samples were collected at day 0 and day 28 after the second dose for TCRbeta chain sequencing. As to this clone: No antigen is known for it. No much larger clone is present one base from it, and per-base qualities are unavailable.

This chain joins TRBV18 to TRBJ2-1; there is no confident call for the D gene. The sequence derives from an adult who received the AZD1222 COVID-19 vaccine. The sample consisted of peripheral blood, taken 28 days after the second AZD1222 dose. The nucleotides read TGTGCCAGCTCAGCCGTCGTGACCGTCAATGAGCAGTTCTTC. Its protein product is CASSAVVTVNEQFF. The full variable domain, completed from the reference TRBV18 and TRBJ2-1 proteins outside the CDR3, reads NAGVMQNPRHLVRRRGQEARLRCSPMKGHSHVYWYRQLPEEGLKFMVYLQKENIIDESGMPKERFSAEFPKEGPSILRIQQVVRGDSAAYFCASSAVVTVNEQFFGPGTRLTVL.